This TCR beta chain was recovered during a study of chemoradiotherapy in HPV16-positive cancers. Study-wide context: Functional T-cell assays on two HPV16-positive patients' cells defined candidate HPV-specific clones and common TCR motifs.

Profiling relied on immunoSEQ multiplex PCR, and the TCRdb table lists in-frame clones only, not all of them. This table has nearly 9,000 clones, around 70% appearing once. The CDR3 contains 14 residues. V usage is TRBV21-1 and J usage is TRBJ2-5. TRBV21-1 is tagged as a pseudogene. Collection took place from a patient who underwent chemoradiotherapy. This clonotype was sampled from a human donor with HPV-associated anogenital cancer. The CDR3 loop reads CASTQLWERETQYF. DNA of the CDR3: TGTGCCAGCACCCAGCTGTGGGAAAGAGAGACCCAGTACTTC.